This TCR beta chain comes out of a study of cytomegalovirus exposure and HLA in healthy donors. The primer mix had 60 Vbeta and 13 Jbeta primers. Method: immunoSEQ multiplex PCR; TCRdb's copy keeps in-frame clones and lacks some. The sample lists 310,000 or so clones; around 90% were seen once. Points from the study as a whole: In a later analysis, several top co-occurrence clusters appeared linked to parvovirus B19, influenza, CMV and Epstein-Barr virus.

CDR1 is SGHDT and CDR2 is YYEEEE in the germline V gene. The J segment lost 2 bases and the V segment lost 0 bases, leaving 16 bases of the junction unmatched. CDR3 size: 19 residues. As to this clone: Its antigen is not known.

This TCR came from a woman between 18 and 30 years old in good health and CMV-seronegative. Input material: PBMCs. V and J are TRBV5-6 and TRBJ2-5, with 7 bases that match TRBD2. The CDR3 reads CASSLGVGRATILQETQYF. In DNA, the CDR3 is TGTGCCAGCAGCTTGGGCGTTGGGAGGGCAACTATACTACAAGAGACCCAGTACTTC.